The source of this TCR beta chain is a study of blood T cell repertoires in COVID-19. About the study: The analysed material was cDNA or gDNA that came from T cells, B-cell-depleted T cells, or PBMCs.

Some clones are missing from TCRdb's copy, which holds only in-frame ones; the method was immunoSEQ multiplex PCR. This sample has hundreds of thousands of clones, with about 86% found just once. Germline CDR1 reads SQVTM; CDR2 reads ANQGSEA. J lost 3 bases, V lost 6 bases, and 10 bases had no gene match. This CDR3 contains 17 residues. This chain joins TRBV29-1 and TRBJ2-3, with 15 positions matching TRBD2. Material for sequencing was peripheral blood. The sequence came from a woman in her forties or fifties with acute or convalescent COVID-19. The DNA for the CDR3 is TGCAGCGTGCGCCGCCCGGGACTAGCGGGGGGTACAGATACGCAGTATTTT. Its translation: CSVRRPGLAGGTDTQYF.